One T cell receptor (beta chain) is described in this entry. What it recognizes is unknown. The sample originates from a study of CD8+ T cells in alopecia areata. Treatment given: oral pan-JAK inhibitor, 5-10 mg twice daily. Study-level results: Especially in alopecia totalis/universalis, lesional scalp showed greater clonality than normal scalp did.

Extracted from the samples, RNA was reverse transcribed into cDNA to serve as the sequencing template. The assay was immunoSEQ multiplex PCR, and TCRdb's table has in-frame clones only and misses some. This sample has some 190,000 clones, with around 64% found just once. This CDR3 is 14 amino acids long. Between the trimmed V and J ends, which lost 3 bases and 6 bases, there was a span of 14 bases. In germline, CDR1 is SGHRS, CDR2 YFSETQ. The genes are TRBV5-1 and TRBJ2-3; the D gene is possibly TRBD2 (6 bases). This TCR derives from a human donor with alopecia areata. Sequences were derived from CD4+ T cells sorted from blood, sampled between weeks 47 and 50, from a patient treated with tofacitinib. The DNA of the CDR3 is TGCGCCAGCAGCTCTGGGACTTTCGGGGATACGCAGTATTTT. As protein: CASSSGTFGDTQYF.